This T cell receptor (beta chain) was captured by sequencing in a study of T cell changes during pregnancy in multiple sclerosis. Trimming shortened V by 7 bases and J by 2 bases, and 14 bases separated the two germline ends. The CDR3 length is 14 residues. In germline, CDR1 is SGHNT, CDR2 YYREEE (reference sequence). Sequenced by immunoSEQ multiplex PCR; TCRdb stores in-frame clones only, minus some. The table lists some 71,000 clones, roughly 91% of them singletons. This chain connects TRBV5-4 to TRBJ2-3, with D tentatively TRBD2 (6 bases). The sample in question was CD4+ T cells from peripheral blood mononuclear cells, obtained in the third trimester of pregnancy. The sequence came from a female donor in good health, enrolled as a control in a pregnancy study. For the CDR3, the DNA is TGTGCCAGCCGTCGCGGGGACCTCACAGATACGCAGTATTTT. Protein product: CASRRGDLTDTQYF.